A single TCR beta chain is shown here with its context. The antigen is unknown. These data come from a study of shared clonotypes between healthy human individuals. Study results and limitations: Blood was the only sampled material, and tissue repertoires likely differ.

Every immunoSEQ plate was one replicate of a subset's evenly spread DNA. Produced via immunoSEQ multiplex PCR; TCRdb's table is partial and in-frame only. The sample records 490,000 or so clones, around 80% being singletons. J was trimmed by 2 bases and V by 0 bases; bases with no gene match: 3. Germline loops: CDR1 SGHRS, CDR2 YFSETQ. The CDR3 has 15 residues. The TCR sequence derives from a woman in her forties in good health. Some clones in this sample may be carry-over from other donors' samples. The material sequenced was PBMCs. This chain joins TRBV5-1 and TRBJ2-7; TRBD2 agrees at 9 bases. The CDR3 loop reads CASSLASGATYEQYF. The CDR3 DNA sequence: TGCGCCAGCAGCTTGGCTAGCGGGGCCACCTACGAGCAGTACTTC. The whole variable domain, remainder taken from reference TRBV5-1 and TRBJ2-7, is KAGVTQTPRYLIKTRGQQVTLSCSPISGHRSVSWYQQTPGQGLQFLFEYFSETQRNKGNFPGRFSGRQFSNSRSEMNVSTLELGDSALYLCASSLASGATYEQYFGPGTRLTVT.